Below are 12 T cell receptor beta chains sequenced from a single sample in a study of cytomegalovirus exposure and HLA in healthy donors. The PCR was carried out with 60 Vbeta primers and 13 Jbeta primers. Sequencing was performed with immunoSEQ multiplex PCR; in TCRdb, only in-frame clones are kept and a portion is missing. The table includes about 93,000 clones, around three quarters detected once. Sequenced: PBMCs. Every receptor here comes from a man aged 25-45 years in good health and CMV-seronegative.

The CDR3 protein is CASGSSLTIAYQPQHF. DNA of the CDR3: TGTGCTAGTGGCTCATCGCTAACTATTGCGTATCAGCCCCAGCATTTT. The rearrangement uses TRBV12-5 and TRBJ1-5; D is uncertain. Germline lookup yields CDR1 LGHNT and CDR2 FRNRAP. Trimming pared 6 bases from V and 5 bases from J, leaving 20 bases between. This CDR3 is built from 16 residues.

This clone occurred a few times. The rearrangement uses TRBV5-1 and TRBJ2-2; 7 nucleotides agree with TRBD2. V lost 3 bases to trimming and J lost 6 bases; unmatched junction nucleotides: 8. The length of the CDR3 is 15 residues. The germline gives CDR1 SGHRS, CDR2 YFSETQ. The DNA of the CDR3 is TGCGCCAGCAGCTCCACGGGGGGATCGGCCGGGGAGCTGTTTTTT. Translation gives CASSSTGGSAGELFF. The whole variable domain, remainder taken from reference TRBV5-1 and TRBJ2-2, is KAGVTQTPRYLIKTRGQQVTLSCSPISGHRSVSWYQQTPGQGLQFLFEYFSETQRNKGNFPGRFSGRQFSNSRSEMNVSTLELGDSALYLCASSSTGGSAGELFFGEGSRLTVL.

The rearrangement uses TRBV9 and TRBJ2-7; maybe TRBD2 (6 bases). Per germline, CDR1 SGDLS and CDR2 YYNGEE. This CDR3 comprises 15 residues. V shed 4 bases and J shed 2 bases, with 16 bases lying between them. This CDR3 is CASSPGSGRTYEQYF. The CDR3 DNA sequence: TGTGCCAGCAGCCCCGGTTCGGGGAGGACCTACGAGCAGTACTTC.

The chain uses TRBV4-2 and TRBJ1-2; D remains ambiguous. In germline, CDR1 is LGHNA, CDR2 YNFKEQ. The CDR3 sequence is 14 residues long. Trimming shortened V by 0 bases and J by 7 bases, and 12 bases separated the two germline ends. The CDR3: CASSQENKAGGYTF. CDR3 DNA: TGTGCCAGCAGCCAAGAAAACAAAGCGGGTGGCTACACCTTC.

The V call is TRBV27, the J call TRBJ1-6; D gene unclear. Trimming removed 2 bases from V and 2 bases from J, with 4 bases in between. The CDR3 covers 14 residues. CDR1 MNHEY and CDR2 SMNVEV come from the germline V gene (reference sequence). CDR3 protein: CASSLDTYNSPLHF. CDR3 DNA: TGTGCCAGCAGTTTAGACACCTATAATTCACCCCTCCACTTT.

The chain joins TRBV19 to TRBJ2-7; D gene uncertain. Germline CDR1 LNHDA, CDR2 SQIVND (reference sequence). V gave up 5 bases and J gave up 0 bases, with 8 bases separating them. This CDR3 spans 13 amino acids. CDR3 sequence: CASSPTSSYEQYF. The CDR3 region has the DNA TGTGCCAGTAGTCCAACGAGCTCCTACGAGCAGTACTTC.

The chain combines TRBV7-2 with TRBJ1-4, with 9 positions matching TRBD1. CDR1 SGHTA and CDR2 FQGNSA come from the germline V gene. The J segment lost 8 bases and the V segment lost 4 bases, leaving 8 bases of the junction unmatched. This CDR3 spans 15 amino acids. The CDR3 here is CASSSEGQGYEKLFF. In nucleotides, the CDR3 is TGTGCCAGCAGCTCGGAGGGACAGGGATACGAAAAACTGTTTTTT.

This chain uses TRBV9 with TRBJ1-3, with D possibly TRBD1 on 5 matching bases. Trimming cost V 6 bases and J 1 base, with 20 bases left between them. CDR3 size: 17 residues. Germline V gives CDR1 SGDLS, CDR2 YYNGEE. The CDR3 loop is CASTPAPGVRSGNTIYF. CDR3 coding DNA: TGTGCCAGCACCCCCGCGCCGGGGGTTCGATCTGGAAACACCATATATTTT.

V gene TRBV9 combines with J gene TRBJ2-3; TRBD2 matches at 8 bases. Germline CDR1 SGDLS, CDR2 YYNGEE. Unmatched junction bases numbered 2, after V lost 0 bases and J lost 5 bases. The CDR3 totals 14 residues. The CDR3 sequence: CASSVVGREDTQYF. CDR3 DNA: TGTGCCAGCAGCGTAGTCGGGAGGGAAGATACGCAGTATTTT. Together with reference TRBV9 and TRBJ2-3, the CDR3 gives the full variable domain: DSGVTQTPKHLITATGQRVTLRCSPRSGDLSVYWYQQSLDQGLQFLIQYYNGEERAKGNILERFSAQQFPDLHSELNLSSLELGDSALYFCASSVVGREDTQYFGPGTRLTVL.

The chain has TRBV5-6 and TRBJ1-1; 8 bases map to TRBD1. J was trimmed by 11 bases and V by 4 bases; bases with no gene match: 10. Germline CDR1 is SGHDT and CDR2 is YYEEEE. This CDR3 has 13 amino acids. CDR3 residues: CASSKIAQGDAFF. The CDR3 coding sequence is TGTGCCAGCAGCAAAATCGCACAGGGGGACGCTTTCTTT.

J is TRBJ1-2 and V is TRBV7-2, with D maybe TRBD1 (6 bases). Trimming left V 5 bases short and J 8 bases short, with 18 bases between. Germline V gene lookup returns CDR1 SGHTA and CDR2 FQGNSA. This CDR3 region has 14 residues. CDR3 protein: CASSRTGSYGGYTF. The CDR3, as DNA: TGTGCCAGCAGCCGTACAGGGTCCTATGGCGGCTACACCTTC.

The rearrangement joins TRBV19 to TRBJ1-2; no firm D call. This CDR3 has 14 residues. V was cut by 0 bases and J by 3 bases, with 8 bases left in between. The germline V gene has CDR1 LNHDA and CDR2 SQIVND (reference sequence). CDR3: CASSIDFGDYGYTF. The CDR3 coding sequence is TGTGCCAGTAGTATAGATTTCGGGGACTATGGCTACACCTTC.